The rows below give T cell receptor beta chains drawn from one sample of a study of control samples from healthy donors and cancer patients. Profiled with immunoSEQ multiplex PCR; TCRdb holds only in-frame clones, not every one. The table includes tens of thousands of clones, 95% to 96% detected once. Sequencing was performed on blood. The receptor source for this set is a woman in her twenties or thirties in good health. CDR3s leave out the opening cysteine and the closing phenylalanine or tryptophan.

j_call,v_call,cdr3_aa
TRBJ2-7,TRBV4-2,ASSQDQTGGFDEQY
TRBJ2-1,TRBV28,ASSLTSGPRDEQF
TRBJ2-7,TRBV27,ASSFSAGSYEQY
TRBJ2-1,TRBV2,ASLLRLAGVENEQF
TRBJ1-3,TRBV5-1,ATAPGYGSSGNTIY
TRBJ2-7,TRBV10-2,ASSEGGSQGEQY
TRBJ2-3,TRBV25-1,ASSDGKRTQRGTDTQY
TRBJ2-7,TRBV24-1,ATSEGNEQY
TRBJ2-4,TRBV7-8,ASSLNLQDTRKNIQY
TRBJ1-6,TRBV21-1,ASSKRQTVVSGSPLH
TRBJ2-1,TRBV19,ASSMGIEEQF
TRBJ2-3,TRBV4-1,ASSQLDMIPDTQY
TRBJ2-5,TRBV28,ASSSNTPRDRVTQY
TRBJ2-7,TRBV13,ASSSRTSGRTSSYEQY
TRBJ1-1,TRBV5-1,ASTAELNTEAF
TRBJ2-5,TRBV7-7,ASSPGSPLAETQY
TRBJ2-1,TRBV29-1,SVAGHTRGDEQF
TRBJ1-6,TRBV5-1,ASSFTGPQDSPLH
TRBJ2-1,TRBV5-5,ASSFLGGGWYNEQF
TRBJ2-7,TRBV4-1,ASSQDLSGSSYEQY
TRBJ1-5,TRBV11-2,ASSAGRNQPQH
TRBJ2-1,TRBV24-1,ATSDLAGKSYNEQF
TRBJ2-2,TRBV7-9,ASSLGGNTGELF
TRBJ2-3,TRBV27,ASSWRSTDTQY
TRBJ1-5,TRBV18,ASSPGYPQPQH
TRBJ2-5,TRBV29-1,SVDAGGFRETQY
TRBJ2-3,TRBV6-2/TRBV6-3,ASGSLSLATSTDTQY
TRBJ1-5,TRBV6-6,ASSYSLAQPQH
TRBJ2-1,TRBV27,ASLSPYNEQF
TRBJ1-1,TRBV12-3/TRBV12-4,ASSLYPATEAF
TRBJ1-2,TRBV5-1,ASSLGGYST
TRBJ2-1,TRBV30,AWNLIAGTYNEQF
TRBJ2-2,TRBV7-9,ASSAARTTLHGELF
TRBJ1-6,TRBV6-5,ASSYQTGQNNSPLH
TRBJ1-5,TRBV6-1,ASSALDRASNQPQH
TRBJ2-7,TRBV3-1/TRBV3-2,ASSLGLAGTYEQY
TRBJ2-2,TRBV5-4,ASSLSGRATGELF
TRBJ2-7,TRBV28,ASSFATSGRPPSYEQY